Each of the 10 T cell receptor beta chains below was sequenced from the same sample in a study of cytomegalovirus exposure and HLA in healthy donors. Use of 60 Vbeta and 13 Jbeta primers characterized the PCR. TCRdb keeps only in-frame clones here, not all; method: immunoSEQ multiplex PCR. The table shows some 190,000 clones, with about 88% occurring only once. Sequenced sample: PBMCs. The receptor source for this set is a woman younger than 35 in good health and CMV-seronegative.

V gene TRBV5-4 combines with J gene TRBJ2-1; D remains ambiguous. Germline CDR1 reads SGHNT; CDR2 reads YYREEE (reference sequence). CDR3 length: 14 amino acids. V dropped 0 bases and J dropped 10 bases, with 14 bases sitting between them. In DNA, the CDR3 is TGTGCCAGCAGCTTGGCCAGGATCCCCAACGAGCAGTTCTTC. This codes for CASSLARIPNEQFF.

As concerns this clone: Other DNA sequences of this sample code for an identical CDR3. The chain uses TRBV12-5 and TRBJ1-5; TRBD1 matches at 9 bases. Germline assignment: CDR1 LGHNT and CDR2 FRNRAP. There are 15 residues in the CDR3. Trimming removed 3 bases from V and 3 bases from J; junction bases left unmatched: 3. The CDR3 protein is CASGLGTGLNQPQHF. The DNA for the CDR3 is TGTGCTAGTGGTTTAGGGACAGGGCTCAATCAGCCCCAGCATTTT.

The chain is built from TRBV4-3 and TRBJ1-5; TRBD1 matches at 7 bases. There are 13 residues in the CDR3. Germline V gives CDR1 LGHNA, CDR2 YSLEER. After removal of 0 bases from V and 11 bases from J, the junction contained 4 bases not matched to a gene. The CDR3 loop is CASSQDTGQAQHF. For the CDR3, the DNA is TGCGCCAGCAGCCAAGATACAGGACAGGCCCAGCATTTT.

The genes are TRBV7-9 and TRBJ2-7, with 8 bases that match TRBD1. Looked up from germline, CDR1 is SEHNR and CDR2 is FQNEAQ (reference sequence). The CDR3 contains 15 residues. After removal of 5 bases from V and 2 bases from J, the junction contained 8 bases not matched to a gene. CDR3 sequence reads: CASSTGQGHPYEQYF. CDR3 DNA: TGTGCCAGCAGCACAGGACAGGGACACCCCTACGAGCAGTACTTC.

The genes are TRBV28 and TRBJ1-5, with D tentatively TRBD1 (6 bases). The germline gives CDR1 MDHEN, CDR2 SYDVKM. V was pared by 3 bases and J by 7 bases, with 10 bases between. This CDR3 is built from 13 residues. CDR3 region: CASSLGAGQPQHF. CDR3 DNA: TGTGCCAGCAGTTTGGGGGCAGGGCAGCCCCAGCATTTT.

This clone was observed once. The chain links TRBV11-2 to TRBJ2-3, with D possibly matching TRBD2 (6 bases). Germline assignment: CDR1 SGHAT and CDR2 FQNNGV. V was cut by 1 base and J by 4 bases, with 9 bases left in between. This CDR3 is built from 14 residues. Here the CDR3 reads CASSLVAGPDTQYF. The CDR3 nucleotides are TGTGCCAGCAGCTTAGTGGCGGGACCAGATACGCAGTATTTT.

This rearrangement joins TRBV30 to TRBJ2-1; TRBD1 aligns across 11 bases. The CDR3 length is 14 residues. V gave up 3 bases and J gave up 6 bases; unmatched junction bases: 4. Germline CDR1 is GTSNPN and CDR2 is SVGIG (reference sequence). The CDR3 loop reads CAWSSGQGANEQFF. The CDR3 nucleotides are TGTGCCTGGAGCTCTGGACAGGGGGCCAATGAGCAGTTCTTC.

This chain joins TRBV5-1 and TRBJ2-1; D not resolved. CDR3 length equals 14 residues. V was trimmed by 4 bases and J by 0 bases, leaving 8 bases between them. CDR1 and CDR2 (germline): SGHRS, YFSETQ. Written as DNA, the CDR3 is TGCGCCAGCAGCCCCCTCAGCTCCTACAATGAGCAGTTCTTC. Its translation: CASSPLSSYNEQFF.

V usage is TRBV10-3 and J usage is TRBJ2-1; the match to TRBD2 covers 9 bases. The V and J ends lost 3 bases and 2 bases, in that order; junction bases with no gene match: 5. The germline V gene has CDR1 ENHRY and CDR2 SYGVKD. The CDR3 sequence is 16 residues long. Written as DNA, the CDR3 is TGTGCCATCAGTGACTCTAGCGGGGCTACCTACAATGAGCAGTTCTTC. This encodes CAISDSSGATYNEQFF.

V usage is TRBV19 and J usage is TRBJ1-4; TRBD1 agrees at 8 bases. The CDR3 covers 14 residues. V dropped 7 bases and J dropped 8; count of bases not matched to a gene: 9. The germline V gene encodes CDR1 LNHDA and CDR2 SQIVND (reference sequence). The CDR3 loop reads CASTTGTGSEKLFF. CDR3 DNA sequence: TGTGCCAGTACCACCGGGACAGGCTCCGAAAAACTGTTTTTT.